The rows below give T cell receptor beta chains drawn from one sample of a study of T-cell memory formation after mild COVID-19. TCRdb re-called the 5' RACE reads through MiXCR, storing one row per CDR3 protein. The table has approximately 260,000 distinct CDR3 sequences, approximately 16% seen once. Sequenced material: PBMCs or a T cell subset sorted from them (not recorded which). Source of these receptors: a man in his late teens or twenties who had mild COVID-19 (a few samples of this study predate the infection). Cell type and time point are not known. Both conserved end residues are trimmed from each CDR3. Each record gives: J gene, V gene, D gene, CDR3 protein. The D gene is left open where the match is weak.

>TRBJ1-6|TRBV6-4|-
ASSEGVTNSPLH
>TRBJ2-5|TRBV20-1|TRBD2
SAPRGAEETQY
>TRBJ2-1|TRBV5-1|-
ASSLDGGSSYNEQF
>TRBJ1-2|TRBV12-3/TRBV12-4|-
ASSLVAAGYT
>TRBJ1-5|TRBV3-1|TRBD1
ASSHTGGNQPQH
>TRBJ1-1|TRBV11-1|-
ASSMTTGNTEAF
>TRBJ2-5|TRBV7-2|-
ASWSRPGETQY
>TRBJ1-1|TRBV3-1|-
ASSYPGLMNTEAF
>TRBJ2-1|TRBV9|-
ASSVNGGLERNEQF
>TRBJ2-1|TRBV30|TRBD2
AWSLGLAGGGAEQF
>TRBJ1-2|TRBV7-2|-
ASSPGHNYGYT
>TRBJ1-1|TRBV2|-
ASSVGGATMNTEAF
>TRBJ2-5|TRBV7-2|-
ASSSGPQETQY
>TRBJ2-3|TRBV20-1|TRBD2
SARGTSGEADTQY
>TRBJ1-4|TRBV7-2|-
ASSLGPNEKLF
>TRBJ2-1|TRBV7-2|-
ASSLGPSFGESSYNEQF
>TRBJ1-6|TRBV7-2|TRBD1
ASSLAAGGGGSPLH